These 14 T cell receptor beta chains were sequenced from one sample in a study of blood T cells in healthy people across ages. A second PCR, run for roughly 7 to 11 cycles, used a sample-barcoded 5' primer plus a J-beta primer mix. Via MiXCR, TCRdb re-called the 5' RACE reads, giving one row per CDR3 protein. The repertoire holds about a million distinct CDR3 sequences, around two fifths seen once, with roughly 14% in the top ten. Material: blood. The origin of the receptors is a man aged 18-30 years in good health.

This clonotype was detected a few times. The chain links TRBV29-1 to TRBJ2-1; 9 bases are a match to TRBD1. V gave up 1 base and J gave up 5 bases; unmatched junction bases: 9. This CDR3 spans 16 amino acids. Germline V gene sequence: CDR1 SQVTM, CDR2 ANQGSEA. The CDR3 here is CSVEGQGGGNDNEQFF. The CDR3 region has the DNA TGCAGCGTTGAAGGACAGGGGGGGGGCAACGACAATGAGCAGTTCTTC.

The rearrangement links TRBV28 to TRBJ1-1, with 8 positions matching TRBD1. The V gene's germline CDR1 is MDHEN and CDR2 SYDVKM. V gave up 5 bases and J gave up 7 bases; unmatched junction bases: 15. The CDR3 runs to 16 residues. CDR3 sequence reads: CASSPAGQGRGGEAFF. Written as DNA, the CDR3 is TGTGCCAGCAGTCCTGCAGGACAGGGTCGGGGCGGTGAAGCTTTCTTT. Full variable domain (missing parts from reference TRBV28 and TRBJ1-1): DVKVTQSSRYLVKRTGEKVFLECVQDMDHENMFWYRQDPGLGLRLIYFSYDVKMKEKGDIPEGYSVSREKKERFSLILESASTNQTSMYLCASSPAGQGRGGEAFFGQGTRLTVV.

This clonotype was observed many times. V and J are TRBV12-3 or TRBV12-4 and TRBJ2-3; D gene unclear. V lost 5 bases and J 8 bases, leaving 17 bases between the germline ends. The CDR3 is 14 amino acids. The CDR3 DNA reads TGTGCCAGCAGTCCGGACCGAGCTCACCTTACGCAGTATTTT. As protein: CASSPDRAHLTQYF.

The chain uses TRBV20-1 and TRBJ2-1; D is unresolved. The CDR3 has 14 residues. V was clipped by 0 bases and J by 8 bases, with 14 bases between them. Germline V gives CDR1 DFQATT, CDR2 SNEGSKA (reference sequence). The CDR3 sequence: CSARDPLVSYEQFF. In DNA form, the CDR3 reads TGCAGTGCTAGAGACCCCTTGGTTAGCTATGAGCAGTTCTTC.

V is TRBV29-1 and J is TRBJ2-1; 8 bases map to TRBD1. The better agreement between TRBJ2-7 and the DNA end casts doubt on the J call. Germline V CDR1 and CDR2: SQVTM, ANQGSEA. This CDR3 has 14 amino acids. CDR3 bases: TGCAGCGCCAGGGACAGGAGGGATTACAATGAGCAGTACTTC. Its protein is CSARDRRDYNEQYF.

This clonotype was counted at least ten times. The chain is built from TRBV5-1 and TRBJ1-1, with 7 bases fitting TRBD1. The CDR3 contains 15 residues. Trimming removed 0 bases from V and 2 bases from J; junction bases left unmatched: 4. Germline V gene lookup returns CDR1 SGHRS and CDR2 YFSETQ. CDR3 in amino acids: CASSLGQGGNTEAFF. CDR3 DNA: TGCGCCAGCAGCTTGGGACAGGGAGGAAACACTGAAGCTTTCTTT. Filled out from reference TRBV5-1 and TRBJ1-1, the complete variable domain reads KAGVTQTPRYLIKTRGQQVTLSCSPISGHRSVSWYQQTPGQGLQFLFEYFSETQRNKGNFPGRFSGRQFSNSRSEMNVSTLELGDSALYLCASSLGQGGNTEAFFGQGTRLTVV.

The chain carries TRBV10-3 and TRBJ1-1; no clear D. CDR3 length: 13 amino acids. V dropped 6 bases and J dropped 1 base, with 9 bases sitting between them. Germline CDR1 is ENHRY and CDR2 is SYGVKD. CDR3 sequence: CAISITSNTEAFF. CDR3 in DNA: TGTGCCATCAGCATCACCTCGAACACTGAAGCTTTCTTT.

This sequence joins TRBV11-1 and TRBJ1-1; D gene uncertain. CDR1 is SGHAT, CDR2 FQDESV, per germline (reference sequence). The CDR3 runs 15 residues. Trimming stripped 5 bases from V and 0 bases from J, with 13 bases between. The CDR3, as DNA: TGTGCCAGCAGCCCTGAATTGCTATTGAACACTGAAGCTTTCTTT. Translating it yields CASSPELLLNTEAFF.

The rearrangement uses TRBV24-1 and TRBJ1-1; D ambiguous. CDR3 length: 14 residues. With 4 bases removed from V and 1 base from J, the gap between germline ends came to 9 bases. The germline V gene encodes CDR1 KGHDR and CDR2 SFDVKD. The CDR3, as DNA: TGTGCCACCAGTGACGGAAAGGCGAACACTGAAGCTTTCTTT. Its translation is CATSDGKANTEAFF.

The table lists this clonotype with a few counts. V usage is TRBV12-3 or TRBV12-4 and J usage is TRBJ2-1, with TRBD1 matching 11 bases. The CDR3 contains 15 residues. V lost 7 bases to trimming and J lost 7 bases; unmatched junction nucleotides: 9. The chain's CDR3 is CASTFGQGAMNEQFF. The CDR3 nucleotides are TGTGCCAGCACCTTCGGACAGGGGGCTATGAATGAGCAGTTCTTC.

The gene calls are TRBV5-1 and TRBJ1-2, with no clear D. CDR1 and CDR2 (germline): SGHRS, YFSETQ. V was shortened by 3 bases and J by 1 base, with 10 bases between the two germline ends. The CDR3 has 14 residues. The CDR3 here is CASSSATLNYGYTF. CDR3 bases: TGCGCCAGCAGCTCAGCGACCCTTAACTATGGCTACACCTTC.

V is TRBV20-1 and J is TRBJ1-2; 10 positions match TRBD1. Germline-derived CDR1 and CDR2 are DFQATT and SNEGSKA (reference sequence). The CDR3 length is 14 residues. With V trimmed by 5 bases and J by 9 bases, 12 bases remained unmatched. The CDR3 sequence is CSAEAPGQGTRYTF. The CDR3 region has the DNA TGCAGTGCTGAAGCTCCGGGACAGGGGACGCGCTACACCTTC.

The chain employs TRBV18 and TRBJ1-1, with TRBD1 matching over 10 bases. With 3 bases clipped from V and 2 bases from J, the junction kept 9 bases outside the gene matches. Germline CDR1 and CDR2: KGHSH and LQKENI. The length of the CDR3 is 17 residues. The CDR3 DNA follows: TGTGCCAGCTCACCCCTGACAGGGGGCCAGGTTAACACTGAAGCTTTCTTT. It is translated as CASSPLTGGQVNTEAFF.

This clonotype came up a few times. The chain uses TRBV7-2 and TRBJ2-7; 10 nucleotides align to TRBD1. This CDR3 region has 14 residues. Germline CDR1 reads SGHTA; CDR2 reads FQGNSA. Unmatched junction bases numbered 4, after V lost 5 bases and J lost 3 bases. The CDR3 here is CASSKGDRGYEQYF. For the CDR3, the DNA is TGTGCCAGCAGCAAAGGGGACAGGGGCTACGAGCAGTACTTC.